This note documents a single T cell receptor (beta chain) sequence. Its antigen is unknown. The junction departs from the called germline gene at one end, perhaps through a read error. Clones were read by immunoSEQ multiplex PCR, and TCRdb kept only the in-frame ones, dropping some. The table records tens of thousands of clones, about 85% of them present only once. This sample stems from a study of OX40 agonist ivuxolimab in advanced cancers. For the study at large: Dose-escalation patients suffered from hepatocellular carcinoma, melanoma, renal cell or head and neck cancer. A male proportion of over 75% was recorded, with mean age about 54 years and range roughly 23 to 90.

Study outcomes and limitations: CD8+ T cells averaged more expanded clones than CD4+. Near-lowest levels of clonal expansion characterized partial responders at 0.1-3.0 mg/kg.

The sequencing used CD4+ or CD8+ T cells sorted from blood, collected in a trial of the OX40 agonist ivuxolimab. This TCR was sampled from an adult with an advanced solid tumor such as melanoma, head and neck, liver or kidney cancer.

In DNA, the CDR3 is TGTGTCAGCACGCGGGACAGGGAACCACCCCTCCACTTT. Its protein is CVSTRDREPPLHF. The rearrangement uses TRBV6-1 and TRBJ1-6, with 9 bases aligning to TRBD1. The germline gives CDR1 MNHNS, CDR2 SASEGT. The CDR3 has 13 residues.